A selection of T cell receptor beta chains follows, all from one sample in a study of vaccination and CD4 T cells after COVID-19. Their antigen targets remain unknown. MiXCR, run by TCRdb on the PCR reads, gives a single entry per CDR3 protein. The sample yields approximately 11,000 distinct CDR3 sequences, 35% to 40% seen once. Sequencing used CD4+ T cells from blood, cultured in vitro. These receptors all stem from a human donor in good health. Both conserved end residues are part of each CDR3. D genes are given only for firm matches. Not every row has a clone size; where given, it reads once, few, many or a size class.

few	TRBV6-4	TRBJ2-3	TRBD2	TGTGCCAGCAGTGACTCGATTAGCGGGAGTTTCGATACGCAGTATTTT	CASSDSISGSFDTQYF
once	TRBV4-2	TRBJ2-5	TRBD2	TGTGCCAGCAGCCATAAACCGGGACTAGCGGGAGGCCTCCAAGAGACCCAGTACTTC	CASSHKPGLAGGLQETQYF
few	TRBV6-2/TRBV6-3	TRBJ1-2	NA	TGTGCCAGCAGTTACGGGACGGCTCCCTATGGCTACACCTTC	CASSYGTAPYGYTF
NA	TRBV5-8	TRBJ2-7	NA	TGTGCCAGCAGCCCCTGGGGGACGGGGAACGAGCAGTACTTC	CASSPWGTGNEQYF
few	TRBV19	TRBJ1-2	NA	TGTGCCAGTAGTATAGAGGGGACTGGTGGCTACACCTTC	CASSIEGTGGYTF
NA	TRBV28	TRBJ1-3	TRBD1	TGTGCCAGCAGTCCCCATCCGGGCAGGGGGAAGAGGAACACCATATATTTT	CASSPHPGRGKRNTIYF
few	TRBV6-2/TRBV6-3	TRBJ2-1	NA	TGTGCCAGCAGTTACTCGAAGAAGAGCCTCGGCAATGAGCAGTTCTTC	CASSYSKKSLGNEQFF
NA	TRBV28	TRBJ2-3	TRBD2	TGTGCCAGCAGTTTGGTGTCTAGCGGGAGAGACCCACCCCAGTATTTT	CASSLVSSGRDPPQYF
NA	TRBV20-1	TRBJ1-2	NA	TGCAGTGCTGGACCTCCGGGCCCTCTGGTAGCCTTC	CSAGPPGPLVAF
few	TRBV7-9	TRBJ1-6	NA	TGTGCCAGCAGCTTTGACTTTCGTTCACCCCTCCACTTT	CASSFDFRSPLHF
once	TRBV12-3/TRBV12-4	TRBJ2-1	TRBD2	TGTGCCAGCAGTCGAACCGGGACTAGCGGGATTGTGCAGTTCTTC	CASSRTGTSGIVQFF
NA	TRBV5-6	TRBJ1-2	NA	TGTGCCAGCAGCTTGGTTGGCAGGGGCCTTGGTGGCTACACCTTC	CASSLVGRGLGGYTF
few	TRBV20-1	TRBJ1-1	NA	TGCAGTGCTAGAGACGCAAGACGCACAGGGCTATTGGACACTGAAGCTTTCTTT	CSARDARRTGLLDTEAFF
few	TRBV7-2	TRBJ1-2	NA	TGTGCCAGCAGCCCGTGGAAAAACCCGGGGAACTATGGCTACACCTTC	CASSPWKNPGNYGYTF
NA	TRBV25-1	TRBJ2-7	TRBD2	TGTGCCAGCAGTACGCTAGCGGGTACCTCCTACGAGCAGTACTTC	CASSTLAGTSYEQYF
NA	TRBV12-3/TRBV12-4	TRBJ1-1	NA	TGTGCCAGCAGCTCCTTCGTAGATAGGGCTGAAGCTTTCTTT	CASSSFVDRAEAFF
few	TRBV28	TRBJ2-3	NA	TGTGCCAGCAAGTCGAAGACAGGAGGAGATACGCAGTATTTT	CASKSKTGGDTQYF
NA	TRBV20-1	TRBJ2-7	NA	TGCAGTGCTATCCCTATAGCATACGAGCAGTACTTC	CSAIPIAYEQYF
few	TRBV20-1	TRBJ1-5	NA	TGCAGTGCGGGGGGACCGACCAATCAGCCCCAGCATTTT	CSAGGPTNQPQHF
few	TRBV6-5	TRBJ1-2	TRBD1	TGTGCCAGCAGTTACGGTGGCAGGGGGCTCGATGGCTACACCTTC	CASSYGGRGLDGYTF
few	TRBV7-2	TRBJ2-5	NA	TGTGCCAGCAGCCGAGGGAGGGGGAAAGAGACCCAGTACTTC	CASSRGRGKETQYF
few	TRBV19	TRBJ1-2	TRBD1	TGTGCCAGTAGTCCCGGGACAGACTATGGCTACACCTTC	CASSPGTDYGYTF
NA	TRBV12-3/TRBV12-4	TRBJ1-1	TRBD1	TGTGCCAGCAGTTTTGGGCCAGGGGGACGCACTGAAGCTTTCTTT	CASSFGPGGRTEAFF
few	TRBV7-9	TRBJ2-7	TRBD2	TGTGCCAGCAGCACGGCCCGGGGGGGCGACTACGAGCAGTACTTC	CASSTARGGDYEQYF
NA	TRBV19	TRBJ1-5	NA	TGTGCCAGTAGTATGGGTCTCGGCAGGCTTAGCAATCAGCCCCAGCATTTT	CASSMGLGRLSNQPQHF
NA	TRBV7-3	TRBJ2-1	TRBD2	TGTGCCAGCAGCTCCGCTAGCGGGAGGGTTTACAATGAGCAGTTCTTC	CASSSASGRVYNEQFF
NA	TRBV4-1	TRBJ1-1	NA	TGCGCCAGCAGCCAAGATTCCACTGAAGCTTTCTTT	CASSQDSTEAFF
NA	TRBV6-1	TRBJ2-6	NA	TGTGCCAGCCAACGGGCCCCTGGGGCCAACGTCCTGACTTTC	CASQRAPGANVLTF
NA	TRBV6-5	TRBJ2-7	NA	TGTGCCAGCAGTTACTCGGACGTCTACGAGCAGTACTTC	CASSYSDVYEQYF
NA	TRBV7-2	TRBJ2-7	NA	TGTGCCAGCAGCGCTAGCTCCTACGAGCAGTACTTC	CASSASSYEQYF
few	TRBV6-2/TRBV6-3	TRBJ1-1	NA	TGTGCCAGCTTACAAGCCGGGTTTGGGGGAAAGAACACTGAAGCTTTCTTT	CASLQAGFGGKNTEAFF
few	TRBV2	TRBJ1-1	NA	TGTGCCAGCAGGGACAGTTTGAACACTGAAGCTTTCTTT	CASRDSLNTEAFF
NA	TRBV7-2	TRBJ2-7	NA	TGTGCCAGCAGCACCCTAGCGCTACTTTCCTACGAGCAGTACTTC	CASSTLALLSYEQYF
NA	TRBV12-3/TRBV12-4	TRBJ2-2	NA	TGTGCCAGCAGTTCACGGGACGGAATGACCGGGGAGCTGTTTTTT	CASSSRDGMTGELFF
NA	TRBV19	TRBJ1-1	NA	TGTGCCAGTAGTCGGGGAATCAGGGCGGGCACTGAAGCTTTCTTT	CASSRGIRAGTEAFF
few	TRBV6-2/TRBV6-3	TRBJ2-2	NA	TGTGCCAGCAGTTACTCGACGTGGGCCGGGGAGCTGTTTTTT	CASSYSTWAGELFF
NA	TRBV20-1	TRBJ2-7	TRBD1	TGCAGTGCCACAGGACAGGGAAGGATGTACGAGCAGTACTTC	CSATGQGRMYEQYF
NA	TRBV12-3/TRBV12-4	TRBJ1-1	NA	TGTGCCAGCAGTTCCGGTCCTAAGCCTGAAGCTTTCTTT	CASSSGPKPEAFF
few	TRBV20-1	TRBJ2-7	NA	TGCAGTGCTCAGGGGCGGGGGACCTACGAGCAGTACTTC	CSAQGRGTYEQYF
few	TRBV7-2	TRBJ1-3	NA	TGTGCCAGCAGCCTTGGGACGGCCGGAAACACCATATATTTT	CASSLGTAGNTIYF
NA	TRBV20-1	TRBJ2-1	NA	TGCAGTATAGAGTACGGGTTAGATGAGCAGTTCTTC	CSIEYGLDEQFF
few	TRBV7-9	TRBJ1-3	NA	TGTGCCAGCAGCTTAATGAGTTCTGGAAACACCATATATTTT	CASSLMSSGNTIYF
NA	TRBV11-2	TRBJ2-2	NA	TGTGCCAGCAGCTTCGTTGACACCGGGGAGCTGTTTTTT	CASSFVDTGELFF
NA	TRBV7-3	TRBJ2-7	TRBD2	TGTGCCAGCAGCTCGACTAGCGGGCCTACCTACGAGCAGTACTTC	CASSSTSGPTYEQYF
few	TRBV6-2/TRBV6-3	TRBJ2-7	NA	TGTGCCAGCAGTTACTTGGCCCAGGGGTACTACGAGCAGTACTTC	CASSYLAQGYYEQYF
NA	TRBV2	TRBJ2-7	NA	TGTGCCAGCAGTAAGGAACCTCTCCCGAGCTCCTACGAGCAGTACTTC	CASSKEPLPSSYEQYF
NA	TRBV19	TRBJ2-5	TRBD1	TGTGCCAGTAGGGGACAGGGGGCGTACCAAGAGACCCAGTACTTC	CASRGQGAYQETQYF
few	TRBV19	TRBJ2-3	TRBD2	TGTGCCAGTAGTATATCCCTTGGGACTAGCGGGAGCACAGATACGCAGTATTTT	CASSISLGTSGSTDTQYF
NA	TRBV20-1	TRBJ2-1	TRBD1	TGCAGTGCCCCAGCCGGACAGGGGTCAAGACATGCCTACAATGAGCAGTTCTTC	CSAPAGQGSRHAYNEQFF
few	TRBV7-9	TRBJ2-1	TRBD1	TGTGCCAGCAGCCCGGACAGGGTCTACAATGAGCAGTTCTTC	CASSPDRVYNEQFF
NA	TRBV7-3	TRBJ1-2	TRBD1	TGTGCCAGCAGCTTAACCGGGACAGGGGGCGCGGAGGGCTACACCTTC	CASSLTGTGGAEGYTF
NA	TRBV7-3	TRBJ2-2	NA	TGTGCCAGCAGCTCCCCGACAGGATTGAACACCGGGGAGCTGTTTTTT	CASSSPTGLNTGELFF
NA	TRBV27	TRBJ2-3	NA	TGTGCCAGCAGTTTACGTGGAGATACGCAGTATTTT	CASSLRGDTQYF
NA	TRBV6-1	TRBJ1-1	NA	TGTGCCAGCTGGGGGTACACTGAAGCTTTCTTT	CASWGYTEAFF
NA	TRBV7-8	TRBJ2-3	TRBD2	TGTGCCAGCAGCCCCGGGACTAGCGGGAGTGCTTTTAAGCAGTATTTT	CASSPGTSGSAFKQYF
few	TRBV6-5	TRBJ1-5	NA	TGTGCCAGCAGTTACCGGGACACTAAAAGGGGTAATCAGCCCCAGCATTTT	CASSYRDTKRGNQPQHF
NA	TRBV5-5	TRBJ2-5	TRBD2	TGTGCCAGCAGCTTGGCGCCAGCGGGAGGGCTTGAGACCCAGTACTTC	CASSLAPAGGLETQYF
NA	TRBV7-8	TRBJ1-1	TRBD1	TGTGCCAGCCTACCCAGGACAGGGGGGTGGACTGAAGCTTTCTTT	CASLPRTGGWTEAFF
few	TRBV6-1	TRBJ2-7	TRBD1	TGTGCCAGCAGACGCGACAGGGGAGGCACCTACGAGCAGTACTTC	CASRRDRGGTYEQYF